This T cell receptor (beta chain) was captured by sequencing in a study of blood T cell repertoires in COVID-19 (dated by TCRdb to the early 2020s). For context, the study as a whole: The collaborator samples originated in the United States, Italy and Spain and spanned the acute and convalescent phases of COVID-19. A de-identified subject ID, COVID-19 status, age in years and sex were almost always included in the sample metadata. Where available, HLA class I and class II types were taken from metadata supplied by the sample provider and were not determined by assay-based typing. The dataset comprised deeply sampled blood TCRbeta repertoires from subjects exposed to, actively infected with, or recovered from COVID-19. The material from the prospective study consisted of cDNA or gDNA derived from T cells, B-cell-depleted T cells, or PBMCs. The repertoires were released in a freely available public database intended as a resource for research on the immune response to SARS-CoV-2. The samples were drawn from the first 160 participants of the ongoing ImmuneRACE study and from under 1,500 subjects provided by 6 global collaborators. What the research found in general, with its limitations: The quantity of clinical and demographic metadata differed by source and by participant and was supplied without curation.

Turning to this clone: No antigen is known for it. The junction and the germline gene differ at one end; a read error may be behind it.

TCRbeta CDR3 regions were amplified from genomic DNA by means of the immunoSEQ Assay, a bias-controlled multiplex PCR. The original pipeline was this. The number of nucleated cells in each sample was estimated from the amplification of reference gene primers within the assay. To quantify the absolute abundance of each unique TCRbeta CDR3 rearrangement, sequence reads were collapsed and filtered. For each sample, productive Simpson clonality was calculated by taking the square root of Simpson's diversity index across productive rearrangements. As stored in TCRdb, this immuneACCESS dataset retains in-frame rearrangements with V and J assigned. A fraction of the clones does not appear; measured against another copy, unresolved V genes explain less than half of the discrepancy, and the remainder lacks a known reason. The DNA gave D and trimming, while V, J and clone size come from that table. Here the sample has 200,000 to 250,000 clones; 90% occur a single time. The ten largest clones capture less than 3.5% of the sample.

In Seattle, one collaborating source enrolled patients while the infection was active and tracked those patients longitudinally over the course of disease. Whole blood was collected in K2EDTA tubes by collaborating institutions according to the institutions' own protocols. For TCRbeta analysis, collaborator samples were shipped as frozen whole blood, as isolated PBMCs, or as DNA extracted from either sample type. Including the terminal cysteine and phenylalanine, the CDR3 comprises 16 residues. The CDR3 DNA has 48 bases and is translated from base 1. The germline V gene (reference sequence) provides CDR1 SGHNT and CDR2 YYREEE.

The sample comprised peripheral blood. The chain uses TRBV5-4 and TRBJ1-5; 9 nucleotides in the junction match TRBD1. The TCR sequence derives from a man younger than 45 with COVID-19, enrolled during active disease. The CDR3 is CASSLGGQGSSQPQHF. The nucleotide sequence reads TGTGCCAGCAGCTTGGGTGGACAGGGGAGCAGTCAGCCCCAGCATTTT. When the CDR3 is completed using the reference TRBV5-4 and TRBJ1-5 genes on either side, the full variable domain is ETGVTQSPTHLIKTRGQQVTLRCSSQSGHNTVSWYQQALGQGPQFIFQYYREEENGRGNFPPRFSGLQFPNYSSELNVNALELDDSALYLCASSLGGQGSSQPQHFGDGTRLSIL.